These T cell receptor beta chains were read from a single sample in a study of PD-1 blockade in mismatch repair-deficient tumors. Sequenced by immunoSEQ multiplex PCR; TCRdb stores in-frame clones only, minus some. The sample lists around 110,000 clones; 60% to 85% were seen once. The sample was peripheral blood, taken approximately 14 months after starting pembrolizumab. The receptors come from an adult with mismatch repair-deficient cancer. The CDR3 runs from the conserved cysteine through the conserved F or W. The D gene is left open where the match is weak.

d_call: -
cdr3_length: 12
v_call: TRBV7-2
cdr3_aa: CASRLIQETQYF

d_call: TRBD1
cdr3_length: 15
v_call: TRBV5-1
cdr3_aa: CASSLGPGQGTEAFF

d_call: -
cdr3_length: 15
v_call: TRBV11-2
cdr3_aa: CASSLGVRIQETQYF

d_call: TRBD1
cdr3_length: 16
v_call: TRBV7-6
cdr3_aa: CASSPRPGQGTDTQYF

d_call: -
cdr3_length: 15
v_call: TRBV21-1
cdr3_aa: CASSIPGAPFDEQFF

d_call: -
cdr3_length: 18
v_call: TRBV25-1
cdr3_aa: CASSESRGLGTVDYGYTF

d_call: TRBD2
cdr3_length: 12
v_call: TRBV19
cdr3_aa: CARLAGAETQYF

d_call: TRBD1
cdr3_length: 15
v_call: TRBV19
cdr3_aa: CASSTRGTANEKLFF

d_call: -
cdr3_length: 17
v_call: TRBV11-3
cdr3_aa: CASSPSNGGVFTDTQYF

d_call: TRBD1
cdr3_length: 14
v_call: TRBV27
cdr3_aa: CASSWGQITGELFF

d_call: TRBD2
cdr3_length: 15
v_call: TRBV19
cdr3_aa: CASSMERGSTDTQYF

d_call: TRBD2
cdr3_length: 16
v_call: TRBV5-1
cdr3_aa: CASSSLGLAYTGELFF

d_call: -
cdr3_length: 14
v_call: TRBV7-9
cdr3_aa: CASSPHPGTSEQFF

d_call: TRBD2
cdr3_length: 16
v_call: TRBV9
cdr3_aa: CASSSAAGGPYNEQFF

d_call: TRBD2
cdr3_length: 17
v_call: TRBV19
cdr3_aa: CASSIEGGAAAKNIQYF

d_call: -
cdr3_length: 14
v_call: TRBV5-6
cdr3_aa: CASSRETVNEKLFF

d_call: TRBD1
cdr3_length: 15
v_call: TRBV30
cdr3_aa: CAWSVIRQGGLKLFF

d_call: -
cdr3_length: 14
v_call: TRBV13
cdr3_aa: CASSLMSRNEKLFF

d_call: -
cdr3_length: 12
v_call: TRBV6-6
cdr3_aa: CASSAMNTEAFF

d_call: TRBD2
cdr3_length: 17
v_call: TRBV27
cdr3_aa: CASRAGLAGGTYNEQFF

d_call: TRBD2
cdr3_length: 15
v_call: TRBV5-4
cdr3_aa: CASSSVSGSSYEQYF

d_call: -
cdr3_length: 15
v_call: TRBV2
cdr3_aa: CASSENRDNHQPQHF

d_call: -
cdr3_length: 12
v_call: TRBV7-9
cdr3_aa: CAILTRIGGYTF

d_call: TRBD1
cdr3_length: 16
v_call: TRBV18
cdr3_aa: CASSSEGTGAYYEQYF

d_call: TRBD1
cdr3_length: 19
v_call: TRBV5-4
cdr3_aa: CASSLAGTAWKGVNYGYTF

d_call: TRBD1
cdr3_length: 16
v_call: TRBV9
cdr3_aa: CASSPNDRVRNYGYTF

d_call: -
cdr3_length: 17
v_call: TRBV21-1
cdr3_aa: CASSKVRLAGIFYEQYF

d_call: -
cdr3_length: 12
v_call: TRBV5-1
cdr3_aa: CASSPDGTEAFF

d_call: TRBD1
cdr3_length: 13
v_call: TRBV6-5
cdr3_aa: CASRTGGDEKLFF

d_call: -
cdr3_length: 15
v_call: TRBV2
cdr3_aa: CASTGTGTLSGKLFF

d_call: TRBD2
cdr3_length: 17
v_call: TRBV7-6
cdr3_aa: CASSLVAGGGGTDTQYF

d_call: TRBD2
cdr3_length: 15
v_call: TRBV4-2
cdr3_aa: CASSHAGTSGGEQYF

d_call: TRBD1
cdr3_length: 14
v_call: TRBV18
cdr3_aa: CASSSDRDVSEAFF

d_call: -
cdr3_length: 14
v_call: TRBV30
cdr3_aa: CAGELGSVNYGYTF

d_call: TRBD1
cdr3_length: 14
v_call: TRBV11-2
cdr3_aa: CASSSGQGEEKLFF

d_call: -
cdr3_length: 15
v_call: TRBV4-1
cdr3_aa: CASSQEGYSNQPQHF

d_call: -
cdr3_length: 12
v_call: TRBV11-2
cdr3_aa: CASSRGRPEAFF

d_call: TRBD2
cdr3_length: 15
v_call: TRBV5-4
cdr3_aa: CASSLEGLASDTQYF

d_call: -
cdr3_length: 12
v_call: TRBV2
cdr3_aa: CASSEAGYEQYF

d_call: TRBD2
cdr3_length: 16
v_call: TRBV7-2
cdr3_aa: CASSPDGGVGGETQYF

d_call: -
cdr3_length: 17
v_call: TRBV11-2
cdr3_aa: CASSLARGGAYQETQYF

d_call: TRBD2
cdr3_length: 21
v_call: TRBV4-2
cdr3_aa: CASSQVTGQGGLAGGQETQYF

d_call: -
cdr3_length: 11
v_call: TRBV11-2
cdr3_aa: CASRYGNTIYF

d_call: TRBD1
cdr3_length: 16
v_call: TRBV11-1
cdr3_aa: CASSSATGEVGTEAFF

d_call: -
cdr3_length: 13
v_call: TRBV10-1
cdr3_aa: CASSLAGDTEAFF

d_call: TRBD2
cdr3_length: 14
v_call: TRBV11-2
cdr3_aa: CASSSGLAGSEQFF

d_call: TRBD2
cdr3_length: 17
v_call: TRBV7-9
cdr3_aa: CASSPMRAGRSAGELFF

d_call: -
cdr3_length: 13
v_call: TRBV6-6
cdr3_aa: CASSRALDGTQYF

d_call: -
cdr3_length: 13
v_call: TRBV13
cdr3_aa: CASASSGANVLTF

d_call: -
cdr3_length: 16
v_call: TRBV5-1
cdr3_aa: CASSLEGPRENTEAFF

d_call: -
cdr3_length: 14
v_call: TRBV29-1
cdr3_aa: CSVDVTNSYNEQFF

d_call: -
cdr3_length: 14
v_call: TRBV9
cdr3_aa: CASSVDKGNSDYTF

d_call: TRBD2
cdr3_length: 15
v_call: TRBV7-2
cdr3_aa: CASSLGSGTYNEQFF

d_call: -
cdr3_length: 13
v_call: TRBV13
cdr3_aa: CASSPGRSYEQYF

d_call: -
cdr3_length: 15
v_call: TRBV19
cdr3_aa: CASSGQERIYNEQFF

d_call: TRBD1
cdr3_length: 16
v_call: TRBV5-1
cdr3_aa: CASSLSPGTGSYGYTF

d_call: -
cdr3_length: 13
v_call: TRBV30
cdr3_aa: CAWSGAVNTEAFF

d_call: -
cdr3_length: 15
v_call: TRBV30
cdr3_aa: CAWSVGFGGTDTQYF

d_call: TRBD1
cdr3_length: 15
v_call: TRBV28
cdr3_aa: CASSPTRDSDNEQFF